This T cell receptor (beta chain) comes out of a study of T cells in Graves' hyperthyroidism and ophthalmopathy (dated by TCRdb to about 2019). About the study as a whole: Peripheral blood samples were taken at initial diagnosis, before any treatment was given. In addition, the study compared T-cell repertoires in thyroid tissue and in blood from six Graves' hyperthyroidism patients. The 75 to 100 discovery patients were randomly split 7:3 into training and test sets. According to the paper, TCR Vbeta CDR3 sequencing was carried out on some 130 peripheral blood samples, which came from approximately 43 ophthalmopathy, around 74 hyperthyroidism and approximately 17 progressor patients. Prospective prediction of ophthalmopathy was tested in an independent validation cohort of some 20 hyperthyroidism patients and roughly 16 patients who later progressed to ophthalmopathy. Following sampling, methimazole starting at 30 mg daily was given to hyperthyroidism patients, and high-dose intravenous methylprednisolone was given to ophthalmopathy patients. A discovery cohort of about a hundred patients, roughly 43 with Graves' ophthalmopathy and about 58 with stable Graves' hyperthyroidism, was used to find distinguishing TCR V-J signatures. The paper as a whole reports these results and caveats: In validation, the model predicted progression to ophthalmopathy with approximately 70% sensitivity and less than 75% specificity, a median of 6.5 months before onset. Ophthalmopathy was separated from stable hyperthyroidism by a 13 V-J signature model, with 85% to 90% sensitivity and roughly 81% specificity obtained in cross-validation and 80%/75% obtained in testing. Sample size was not statistically predetermined, and blinding of investigators to group allocation was not performed. Blood samples also contained most of the expanded thyroid clonotypes (frequency above 0.001), which suggests that blood repertoires may reflect thyroid immune responses.

Concerning this clonotype: Its target antigen remains unknown. The record has no base qualities; no much larger clone is one base away.

Ophthalmopathy patients had moderately to severely active disease, with a Clinical Activity Score of 3 or more, a NOSPECS grade of 4 or more, and a disease duration of less than 3 months. Exclusion was applied to patients with uncontrolled infections, other autoimmune diseases, pregnancy or lactation. Diagnoses relied on clinical symptoms, serum thyroxine and TRAb, thyroid ultrasound and orbital computed tomography. PBMCs were isolated from approximately 10 ml of fresh peripheral blood by Ficoll-Paque density gradient centrifugation. Total RNA was extracted using Trizol reagent, and RNA quality was assessed on an Agilent 2100 Bioanalyzer. Amplification of TCR beta CDR3 regions was carried out from RNA transcripts. For the first round of RT-PCR on the TCR CDR3, the HTBI primer set was used together with the Qiagen OneStep RT-PCR kit. A second multiplex PCR round built the libraries, followed by size selection and purification. The libraries were sequenced on an Illumina HiSeq2000 using paired-end 100 bp reads. Per the authors' processing: Raw data were processed with SOAPnuke, discarding reads with adapters, uncalled bases, mean Phred below 15, or no exact constant-primer or identifier match. COPE v1.2.5 was used to merge high-quality paired reads, and clonotypes were defined as unique nucleotide sequences. Clonotypes were aligned to IMGT TRBV, TRBD and TRBJ reference segments using MiTCR v1.1. The analysis included only V-J combinations with a frequency above 0.0001, which together covered more than 99% of the repertoires. A TCS score was defined as the ratio between F50 (clonal expansion) and ExV (chaos), using BLOSUM62-based TCRdist between CDR3 peptides within each V-J. Welch's t-statistics and random forest reduced around 510 V-J features to roughly 13, which were used in a naive Bayes classifier (R e1071). The public reads were reprocessed in TCRdb via fastp at Q25 and MiXCR, keeping in-frame beta chains. Rows merge per CDR3 protein into single entries with the most common DNA and genes. The V and J calls and clone size come from TCRdb's table, not from the authors' own analysis. The sample table shows approximately 690,000 distinct CDR3 sequences, and 14% are seen once. The ten largest clones capture around 13% of the sample.

Source material: blood. The receptor comes from a woman aged 50 to 60 with Graves' ophthalmopathy.

The bases are TGTGCCAGCAGCTTAGGTAGGACAGATAATTCACCCCTCCACTTT. The translation is CASSLGRTDNSPLHF. The chain is made from TRBV11-2 and TRBJ1-6, and possibly TRBD1, on 6 matching bases. From the germline V gene, CDR1 is SGHAT and CDR2 is FQNNGV. The germline ends are 9 bases apart after V is trimmed by 1 base and J by 5 bases. From cysteine to phenylalanine, the CDR3 is 15 amino acids long. Only the CDR3 portion is preserved as DNA: 45 bases, with reading frame beginning at the first base. This CDR3, with the reference TRBV11-2 and TRBJ1-6 proteins standing in past its ends, gives the full variable domain EAGVAQSPRYKIIEKRQSVAFWCNPISGHATLYWYQQILGQGPKLLIQFQNNGVVDDSQLPKDRFSAERLKGVDSTLKIQPAKLEDSAVYLCASSLGRTDNSPLHFGNGTRLTVT.